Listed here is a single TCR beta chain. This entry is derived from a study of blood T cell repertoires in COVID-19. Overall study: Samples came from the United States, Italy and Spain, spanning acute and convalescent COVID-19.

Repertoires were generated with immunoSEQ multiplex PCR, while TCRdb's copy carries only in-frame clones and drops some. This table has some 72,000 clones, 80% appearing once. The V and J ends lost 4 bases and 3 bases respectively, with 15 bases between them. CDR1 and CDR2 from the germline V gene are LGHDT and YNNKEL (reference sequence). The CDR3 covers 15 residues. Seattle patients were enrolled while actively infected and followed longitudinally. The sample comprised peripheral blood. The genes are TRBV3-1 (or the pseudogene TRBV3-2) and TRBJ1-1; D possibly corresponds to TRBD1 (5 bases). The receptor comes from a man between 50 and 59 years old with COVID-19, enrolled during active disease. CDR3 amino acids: CASSRQAGEHTEAFF. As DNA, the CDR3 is TGTGCCAGCAGCCGCCAGGCGGGGGAGCACACTGAAGCTTTCTTT.